This T cell receptor (beta chain) was found in a study of metastatic and nonmetastatic thyroid tumors. TCRdb re-analyzed the PCR reads through MiXCR. The sample lists some 20,000 clones, just over 35% seen once, with approximately 29% in the top ten. The CDR3 is 19 residues long. The germline gives CDR1 MNHEY, CDR2 SMNVEV (reference sequence). Germline trimming cut 0 bases from V and 4 bases from J; bases unmatched to any gene: 11. Patients had received no treatment of any kind before thyroid surgery. This receptor was obtained from a female donor with papillary thyroid cancer or a benign thyroid nodule (not recorded which). Some clones in this sample may be carry-over from other donors' samples. Sequenced sample: tumor tissue. This chain links TRBV27 with TRBJ2-3; 12 bases are shared with TRBD2. Here the CDR3 DNA reads TGTGCCAGCAGTTTATCCACATCGACTAGCGGGAGTCTCGCAGATACGCAGTATTTT. Its translation is CASSLSTSTSGSLADTQYF.